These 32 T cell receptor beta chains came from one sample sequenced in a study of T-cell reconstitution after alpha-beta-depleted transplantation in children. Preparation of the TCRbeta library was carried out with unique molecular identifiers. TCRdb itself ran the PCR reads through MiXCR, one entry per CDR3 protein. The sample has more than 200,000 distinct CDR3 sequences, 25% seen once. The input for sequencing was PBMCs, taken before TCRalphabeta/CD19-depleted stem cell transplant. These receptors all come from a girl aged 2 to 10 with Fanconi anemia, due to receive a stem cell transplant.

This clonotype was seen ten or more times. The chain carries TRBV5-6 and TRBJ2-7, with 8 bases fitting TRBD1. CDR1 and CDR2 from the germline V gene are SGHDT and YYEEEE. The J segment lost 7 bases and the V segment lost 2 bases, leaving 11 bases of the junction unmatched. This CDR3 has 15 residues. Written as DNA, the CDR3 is TGTGCCAGCAGCTTCATGGGGCAGGGGGCGCGAGAGCAGTACTTC. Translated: CASSFMGQGAREQYF.

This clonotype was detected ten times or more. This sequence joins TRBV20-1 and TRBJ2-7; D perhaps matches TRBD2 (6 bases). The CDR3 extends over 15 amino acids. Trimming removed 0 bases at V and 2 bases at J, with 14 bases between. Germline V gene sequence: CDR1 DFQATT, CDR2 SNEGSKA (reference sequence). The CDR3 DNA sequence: TGCAGTGCTAGAGATCGTGGTCGGAGGGCCTACGAGCAGTACTTC. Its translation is CSARDRGRRAYEQYF.

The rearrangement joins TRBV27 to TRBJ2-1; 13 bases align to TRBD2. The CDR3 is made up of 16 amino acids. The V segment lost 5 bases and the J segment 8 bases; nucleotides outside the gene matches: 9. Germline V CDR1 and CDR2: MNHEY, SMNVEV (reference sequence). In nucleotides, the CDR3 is TGTGCCAGCAGTGACCTCACTAGCGGGGGGGTGGATGAGCAGTTCTTC. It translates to CASSDLTSGGVDEQFF.

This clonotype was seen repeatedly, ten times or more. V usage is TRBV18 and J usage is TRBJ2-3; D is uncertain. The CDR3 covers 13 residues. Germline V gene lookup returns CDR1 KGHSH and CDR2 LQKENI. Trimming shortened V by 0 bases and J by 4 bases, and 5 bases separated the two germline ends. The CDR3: CASSPPSADTQYF. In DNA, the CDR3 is TGTGCCAGCTCACCACCATCTGCAGATACGCAGTATTTT.

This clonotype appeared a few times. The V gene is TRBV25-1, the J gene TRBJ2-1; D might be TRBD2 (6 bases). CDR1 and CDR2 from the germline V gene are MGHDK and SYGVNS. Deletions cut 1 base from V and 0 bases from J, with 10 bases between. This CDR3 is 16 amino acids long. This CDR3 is CASSEWRGLSYNEQFF. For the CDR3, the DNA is TGTGCCAGCAGTGAATGGCGGGGACTCTCCTACAATGAGCAGTTCTTC. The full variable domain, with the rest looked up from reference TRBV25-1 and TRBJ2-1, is EADIYQTPRYLVIGTGKKITLECSQTMGHDKMYWYQQDPGMELHLIHYSYGVNSTEKGDLSSESTVSRIRTEHFPLTLESARPSHTSQYLCASSEWRGLSYNEQFFGPGTRLTVL.

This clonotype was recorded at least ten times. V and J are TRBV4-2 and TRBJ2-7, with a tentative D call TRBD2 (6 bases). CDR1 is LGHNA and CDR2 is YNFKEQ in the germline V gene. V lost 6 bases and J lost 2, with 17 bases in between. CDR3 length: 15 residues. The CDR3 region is CASRPELADTYEQYF. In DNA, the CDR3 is TGTGCCAGCAGACCTGAATTAGCGGATACCTACGAGCAGTACTTC.

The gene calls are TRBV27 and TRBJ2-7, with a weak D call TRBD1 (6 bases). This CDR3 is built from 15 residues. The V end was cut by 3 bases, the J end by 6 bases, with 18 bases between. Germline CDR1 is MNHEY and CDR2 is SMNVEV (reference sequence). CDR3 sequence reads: CASSFKPTGFSEQYF. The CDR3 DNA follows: TGTGCCAGCAGTTTCAAACCTACAGGGTTCTCCGAGCAGTACTTC.

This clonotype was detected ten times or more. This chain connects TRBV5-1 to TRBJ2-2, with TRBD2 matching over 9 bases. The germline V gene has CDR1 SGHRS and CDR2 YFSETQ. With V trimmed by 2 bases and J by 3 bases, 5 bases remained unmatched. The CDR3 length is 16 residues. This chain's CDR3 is CASSLATSGDTGELFF. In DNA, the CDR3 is TGCGCCAGCAGCTTAGCGACTAGCGGTGACACCGGGGAGCTGTTTTTT.

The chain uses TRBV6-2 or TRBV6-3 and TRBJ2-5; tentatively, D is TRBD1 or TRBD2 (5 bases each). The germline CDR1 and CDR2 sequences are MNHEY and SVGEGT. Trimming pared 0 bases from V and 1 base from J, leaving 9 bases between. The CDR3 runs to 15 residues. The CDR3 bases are TGTGCCAGCAGTTACTCGGGGCGGGTCCAAGAGACCCAGTACTTC. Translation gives CASSYSGRVQETQYF.

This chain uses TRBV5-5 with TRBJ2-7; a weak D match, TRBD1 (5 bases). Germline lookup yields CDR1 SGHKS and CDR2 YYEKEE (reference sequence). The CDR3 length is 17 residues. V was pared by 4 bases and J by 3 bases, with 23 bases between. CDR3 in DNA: TGTGCCAGCAGCCCGCGGCAGGGTGCCCCTGACCTCTACGAGCAGTACTTC. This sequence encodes CASSPRQGAPDLYEQYF.

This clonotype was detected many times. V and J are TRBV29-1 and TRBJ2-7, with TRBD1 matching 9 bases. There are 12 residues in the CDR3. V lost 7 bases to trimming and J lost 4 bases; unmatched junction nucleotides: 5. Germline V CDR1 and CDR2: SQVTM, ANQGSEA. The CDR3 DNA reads TGCAGCGGCCGGGACAGGGAATACGAGCAGTACTTC. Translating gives CSGRDREYEQYF.

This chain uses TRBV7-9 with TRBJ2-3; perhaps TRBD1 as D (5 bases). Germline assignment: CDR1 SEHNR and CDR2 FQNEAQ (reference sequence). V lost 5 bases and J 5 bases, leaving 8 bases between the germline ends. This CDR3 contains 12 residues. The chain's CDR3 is CASSQTGDTQYF. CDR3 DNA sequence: TGTGCCAGCAGCCAAACAGGAGATACGCAGTATTTT.

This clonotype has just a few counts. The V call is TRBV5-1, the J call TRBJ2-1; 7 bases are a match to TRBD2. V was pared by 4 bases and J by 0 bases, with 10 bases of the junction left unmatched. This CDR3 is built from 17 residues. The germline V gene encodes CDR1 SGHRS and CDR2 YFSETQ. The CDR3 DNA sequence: TGCGCCAGCAGCCAGGATTGGAGCGGGGCCTCCTACAATGAGCAGTTCTTC. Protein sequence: CASSQDWSGASYNEQFF.

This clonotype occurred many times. This CDR3 is CSAEGREGPAYEQYF. The CDR3 DNA follows: TGCAGTGCCGAGGGGCGGGAGGGCCCGGCTTACGAGCAGTACTTC. The genes are TRBV20-1 and TRBJ2-7; 9 bases are a match to TRBD2. CDR3 size: 15 residues. The trim removed 6 bases at V and 4 bases at J, leaving 13 bases unmatched. The germline gives CDR1 DFQATT, CDR2 SNEGSKA (reference sequence).

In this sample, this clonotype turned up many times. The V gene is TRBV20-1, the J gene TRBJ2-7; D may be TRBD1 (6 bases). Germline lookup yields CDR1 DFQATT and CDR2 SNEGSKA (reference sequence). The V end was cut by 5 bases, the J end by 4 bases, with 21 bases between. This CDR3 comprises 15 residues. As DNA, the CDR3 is TGCAGTGCTCCACGCTCGGACAGTTGGGGTTACGAGCAGTACTTC. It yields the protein CSAPRSDSWGYEQYF.

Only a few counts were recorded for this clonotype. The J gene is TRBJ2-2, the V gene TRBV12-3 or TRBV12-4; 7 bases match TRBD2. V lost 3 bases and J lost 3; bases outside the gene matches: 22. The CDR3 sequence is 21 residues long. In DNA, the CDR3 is TGTGCCAGCAGTTTCCTTGCCCCCTTTATCAAGCGGGATGGGGACACCGGGGAGCTGTTTTTT. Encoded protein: CASSFLAPFIKRDGDTGELFF.

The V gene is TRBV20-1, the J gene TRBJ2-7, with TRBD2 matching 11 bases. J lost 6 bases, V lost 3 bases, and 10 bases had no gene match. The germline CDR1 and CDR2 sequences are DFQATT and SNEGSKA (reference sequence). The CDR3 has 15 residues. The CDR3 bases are TGCAGTGCTAGTTTCCTATTAGCGGGGGGGCGCGAGCAGTACTTC. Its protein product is CSASFLLAGGREQYF.

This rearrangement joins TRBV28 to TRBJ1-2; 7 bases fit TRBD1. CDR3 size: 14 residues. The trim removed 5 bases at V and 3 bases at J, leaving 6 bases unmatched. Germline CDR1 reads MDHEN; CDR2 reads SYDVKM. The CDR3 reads CASSVRDSHYGYTF. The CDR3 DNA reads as TGTGCCAGCAGTGTCCGGGACAGCCACTATGGCTACACCTTC.

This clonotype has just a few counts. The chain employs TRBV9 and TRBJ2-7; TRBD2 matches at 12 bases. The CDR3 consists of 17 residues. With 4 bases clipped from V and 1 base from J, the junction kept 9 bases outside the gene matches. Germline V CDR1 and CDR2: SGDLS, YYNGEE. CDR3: CASSQTSGSLNSYEQYF. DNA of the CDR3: TGTGCCAGCAGCCAGACTAGCGGGAGCCTCAATTCCTACGAGCAGTACTTC.

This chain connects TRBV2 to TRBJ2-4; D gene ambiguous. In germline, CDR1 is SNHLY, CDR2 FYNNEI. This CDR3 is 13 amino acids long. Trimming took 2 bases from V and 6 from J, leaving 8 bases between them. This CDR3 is CASSEYRANIQYF. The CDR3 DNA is TGTGCCAGCAGTGAATATCGTGCAAACATTCAGTACTTC.

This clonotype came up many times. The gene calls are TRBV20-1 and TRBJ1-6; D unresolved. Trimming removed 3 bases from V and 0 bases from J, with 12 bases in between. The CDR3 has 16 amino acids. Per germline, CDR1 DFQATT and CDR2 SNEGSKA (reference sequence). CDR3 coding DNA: TGCAGTGCTAGCCAGAGTCTTAGCTCCTATAATTCACCCCTCCACTTT. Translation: CSASQSLSSYNSPLHF.

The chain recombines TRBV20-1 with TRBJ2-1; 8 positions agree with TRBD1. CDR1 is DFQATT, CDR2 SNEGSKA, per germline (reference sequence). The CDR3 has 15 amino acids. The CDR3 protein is CFAGLGQANYNEQFF. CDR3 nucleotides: TGCTTCGCGGGGTTGGGACAGGCCAATTACAATGAGCAGTTCTTC.

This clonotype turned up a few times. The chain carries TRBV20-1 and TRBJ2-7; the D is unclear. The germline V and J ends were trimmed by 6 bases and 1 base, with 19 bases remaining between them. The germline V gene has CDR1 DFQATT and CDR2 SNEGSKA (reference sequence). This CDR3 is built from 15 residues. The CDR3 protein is CSAAPLTTGSYEQYF. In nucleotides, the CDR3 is TGCAGTGCGGCACCCCTAACGACTGGTTCCTACGAGCAGTACTTC.

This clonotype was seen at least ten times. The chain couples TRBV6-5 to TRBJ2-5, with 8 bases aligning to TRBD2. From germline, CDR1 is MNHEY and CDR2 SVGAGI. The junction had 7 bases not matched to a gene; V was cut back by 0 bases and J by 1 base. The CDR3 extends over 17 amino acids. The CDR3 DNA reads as TGTGCCAGCAGTTACTCGATCCTAGCGGGTCCCCAAGAGACCCAGTACTTC. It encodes CASSYSILAGPQETQYF.

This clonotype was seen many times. The DNA for the CDR3 is TGCAGCGCTAAGGGACAGGACGTCTATGGCTACACCTTC. Protein: CSAKGQDVYGYTF. The gene calls are TRBV29-1 and TRBJ1-2; 8 bases line up with TRBD1. Germline trimming cut 7 bases from V and 4 bases from J; bases unmatched to any gene: 8. This CDR3 comprises 13 residues. Looked up from germline, CDR1 is SQVTM and CDR2 is ANQGSEA.

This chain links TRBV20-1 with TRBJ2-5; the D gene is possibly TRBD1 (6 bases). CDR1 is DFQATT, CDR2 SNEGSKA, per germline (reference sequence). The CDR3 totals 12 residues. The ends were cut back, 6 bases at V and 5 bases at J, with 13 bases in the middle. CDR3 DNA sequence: TGCAGTGCCAAGGGGGTAGCGGAGACCCAGTACTTC. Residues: CSAKGVAETQYF.

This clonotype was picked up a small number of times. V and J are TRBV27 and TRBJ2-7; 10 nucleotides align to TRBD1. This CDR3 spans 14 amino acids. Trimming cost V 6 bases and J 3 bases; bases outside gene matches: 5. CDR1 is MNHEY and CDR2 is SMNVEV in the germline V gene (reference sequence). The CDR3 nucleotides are TGTGCCAGCAGATGGACAGGGGGTGGCTACGAGCAGTACTTC. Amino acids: CASRWTGGGYEQYF.

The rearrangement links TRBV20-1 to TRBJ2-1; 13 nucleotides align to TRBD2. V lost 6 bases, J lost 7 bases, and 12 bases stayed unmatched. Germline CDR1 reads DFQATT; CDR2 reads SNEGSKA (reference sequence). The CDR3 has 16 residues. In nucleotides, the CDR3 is TGCAGTGCGTCTTTACTAGCGGGGGGGCCAGGGAATGAGCAGTTCTTC. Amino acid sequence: CSASLLAGGPGNEQFF.

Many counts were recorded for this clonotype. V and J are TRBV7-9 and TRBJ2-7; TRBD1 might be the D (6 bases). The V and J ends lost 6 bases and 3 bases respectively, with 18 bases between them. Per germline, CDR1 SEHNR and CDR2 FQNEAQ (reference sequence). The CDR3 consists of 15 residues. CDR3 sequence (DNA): TGTGCCAGCAGAGGAGTGGGGGCCGGAATCTACGAGCAGTACTTC. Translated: CASRGVGAGIYEQYF.

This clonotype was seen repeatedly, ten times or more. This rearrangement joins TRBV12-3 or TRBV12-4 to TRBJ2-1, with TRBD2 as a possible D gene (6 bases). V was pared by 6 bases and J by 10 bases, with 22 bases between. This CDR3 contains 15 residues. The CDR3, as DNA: TGTGCCAGCAGCCTCACAACCGGGACTCTCCCCGAGCAGTTCTTC. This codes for CASSLTTGTLPEQFF.

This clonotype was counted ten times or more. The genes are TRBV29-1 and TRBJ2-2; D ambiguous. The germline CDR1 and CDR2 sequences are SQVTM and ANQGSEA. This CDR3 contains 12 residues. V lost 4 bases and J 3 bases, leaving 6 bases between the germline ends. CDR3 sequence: CSVGWDTGELFF. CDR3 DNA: TGCAGCGTTGGATGGGACACCGGGGAGCTGTTTTTT.

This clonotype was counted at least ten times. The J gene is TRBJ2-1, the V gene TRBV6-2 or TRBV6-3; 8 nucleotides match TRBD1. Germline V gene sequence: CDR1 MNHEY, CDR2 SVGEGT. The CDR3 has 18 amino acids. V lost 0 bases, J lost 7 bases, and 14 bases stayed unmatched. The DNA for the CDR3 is TGTGCCAGCAGTTACTCACCGACGACAGGGGAAGGTCGAAATGAGCAGTTCTTC. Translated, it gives CASSYSPTTGEGRNEQFF.